These 11 T cell receptor beta chains share one sample of origin, sequenced in a study of cytomegalovirus exposure and HLA in healthy donors. 60 Vbeta and 13 Jbeta primers were used in PCR. Generated by immunoSEQ multiplex PCR, the TCRdb table keeps only in-frame clones and is missing some. Here the sample spans about 120,000 clones, around 79% being singletons. The source material was PBMCs. Receptors originate from a woman in her thirties in good health and CMV-seropositive.

The rearrangement links TRBV4-2 to TRBJ2-1; 7 bases map to TRBD2. The CDR3 consists of 16 residues. Losses at the gene ends were 1 base for V and 6 bases for J; bases not matched to a gene: 9. Per germline, CDR1 LGHNA and CDR2 YNFKEQ. The CDR3 loop is CASSQVVGGGGNEQFF. The CDR3 DNA reads as TGTGCCAGCAGCCAAGTGGTGGGGGGGGGTGGCAATGAGCAGTTCTTC.

In this sample, this clone turned up a few times. V is TRBV4-1 and J is TRBJ1-6; D might be TRBD1 (6 bases). Between the trimmed V and J ends, which lost 0 bases and 7 bases, there was a span of 10 bases. Per germline, CDR1 MGHRA and CDR2 YSYEKL. The CDR3 consists of 15 residues. The CDR3 here is CASSQEAGENSPLHF. The CDR3, as DNA: TGCGCCAGCAGCCAAGAGGCAGGGGAGAATTCACCCCTCCACTTT.

The V call is TRBV5-4, the J call TRBJ2-3; TRBD1 is a possible D gene (5 bases). Per the germline V gene, CDR1 is SGHNT and CDR2 is YYREEE (reference sequence). The CDR3 sequence is 17 residues long. The V and J ends lost 0 bases and 6 bases respectively, with 20 bases between them. For the CDR3, the DNA is TGTGCCAGCAGCTTGGACCCCTCAGGGATCCGCTCGGATACGCAGTATTTT. Translation gives CASSLDPSGIRSDTQYF.

This clone was seen a handful of times. The chain uses TRBV5-1 and TRBJ2-5; 8 nucleotides align to TRBD2. This CDR3 is 15 amino acids long. Trimming cost V 6 bases and J 1 base; bases outside gene matches: 8. In germline, CDR1 is SGHRS, CDR2 YFSETQ. The CDR3 nucleotides read TGCGCCAGCATGAGGGGCGGGGGGTTCCAAGAGACCCAGTACTTC. Its protein is CASMRGGGFQETQYF.

The chain joins TRBV4-1 to TRBJ2-1, with D perhaps matching TRBD2 (6 bases). The CDR3 runs to 15 residues. In germline, CDR1 is MGHRA, CDR2 YSYEKL. Trimming left V 0 bases short and J 10 bases short, with 16 bases between. CDR3 coding DNA: TGCGCCAGCAGCCAAGATGGGTTCGGGGGTAGAGAGCAGTTCTTC. Its protein is CASSQDGFGGREQFF.

This rearrangement joins TRBV7-3 to TRBJ2-5, with D possibly matching TRBD2 (6 bases). The germline V gene encodes CDR1 SGHTA and CDR2 FQGTGA. Trimming took 5 bases from V and 2 from J, leaving 18 bases between them. The CDR3 consists of 16 residues. The CDR3 reads CASSPGWGEPQETQYF. The CDR3 DNA reads TGTGCCAGCAGCCCCGGATGGGGGGAGCCTCAAGAGACCCAGTACTTC.

The chain carries TRBV11-3 and TRBJ2-1; 12 bases align to TRBD2. Per germline, CDR1 SGHNT and CDR2 YENEEA. V was pared by 5 bases and J by 7 bases, with 6 bases of the junction left unmatched. The CDR3 has 15 residues. The CDR3 coding sequence is TGTGCCAGCAGCGGGGGTCTAGCGGGGGGGAATGAGCAGTTCTTC. Protein sequence: CASSGGLAGGNEQFF.

The CDR3 protein is CAISESKWDRDHEQYF. In DNA form, the CDR3 reads TGTGCCATCAGTGAGTCGAAGTGGGACAGGGACCACGAGCAGTACTTC. This chain uses TRBV10-3 with TRBJ2-7; 9 bases match TRBD1. The germline V gene encodes CDR1 ENHRY and CDR2 SYGVKD. V gave up 0 bases and J gave up 5 bases; unmatched junction bases: 8. The CDR3 contains 16 residues.

This clone was observed a single time. This chain joins TRBV9 and TRBJ1-5; 9 nucleotides align to TRBD1. V shed 4 bases and J 7 bases; nucleotides not matched to a gene: 6. This CDR3 is 14 amino acids long. Germline V gene lookup returns CDR1 SGDLS and CDR2 YYNGEE. In nucleotides, the CDR3 is TGTGCCAGCAGCACGACAGGGGGAAACCAGCCCCAGCATTTT. Translation gives CASSTTGGNQPQHF.

Only one count was recorded for this clone. The chain employs TRBV5-1 and TRBJ1-5; tentative D call: TRBD1 (5 bases). The V end was cut by 0 bases, the J end by 5 bases, with 24 bases between. The CDR3 is made up of 19 amino acids. Germline values: CDR1 SGHRS, CDR2 YFSETQ. CDR3 region: CASSLGTGDSEGLDQPQHF. In DNA form, the CDR3 reads TGCGCCAGCAGCTTGGGGACGGGTGACAGCGAAGGTTTGGATCAGCCCCAGCATTTT.

This clone was observed a handful of times. The V gene is TRBV28, the J gene TRBJ1-1; the D gene is possibly TRBD1 (5 bases). V was trimmed by 6 bases and J by 7 bases, leaving 12 bases between them. This CDR3 is 12 amino acids long. CDR1 is MDHEN and CDR2 is SYDVKM in the germline V gene. CDR3 coding DNA: TGTGCCAGCAGCCTCGCACAGGTTGAAGCTTTCTTT. Its protein product is CASSLAQVEAFF.